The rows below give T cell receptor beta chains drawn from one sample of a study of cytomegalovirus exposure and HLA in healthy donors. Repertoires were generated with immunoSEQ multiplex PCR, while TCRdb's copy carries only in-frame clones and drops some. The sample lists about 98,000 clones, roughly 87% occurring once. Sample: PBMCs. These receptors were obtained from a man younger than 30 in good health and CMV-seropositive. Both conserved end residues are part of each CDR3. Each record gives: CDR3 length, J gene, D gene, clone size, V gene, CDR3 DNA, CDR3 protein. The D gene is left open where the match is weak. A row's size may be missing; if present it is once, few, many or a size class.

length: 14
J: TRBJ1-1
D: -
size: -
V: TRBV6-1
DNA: TGTGCCAGCAGTGAACGCGGGATACCCCTTGAAGCTTTCTTT
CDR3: CASSERGIPLEAFF

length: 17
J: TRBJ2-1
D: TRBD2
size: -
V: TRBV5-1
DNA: TGCGCCAGCAGCTTGGGTTACGGGGAGGGGTCGGACAATGAGCAGTTCTTC
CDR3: CASSLGYGEGSDNEQFF

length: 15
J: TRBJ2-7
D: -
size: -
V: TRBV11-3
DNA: TGTGCCAGCAGCCCAGGGGTGATGAGCTCCTACGAGCAGTACTTC
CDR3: CASSPGVMSSYEQYF

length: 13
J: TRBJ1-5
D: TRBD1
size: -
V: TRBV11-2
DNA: TGTGCCAGCAGCCAGGACAGGGGTCAGCCCCAGCATTTT
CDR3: CASSQDRGQPQHF

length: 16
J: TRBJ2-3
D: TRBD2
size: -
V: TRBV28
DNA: TGTGCCAGCAGCCGGACTAGCCAGTCGAGCACAGATACGCAGTATTTT
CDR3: CASSRTSQSSTDTQYF

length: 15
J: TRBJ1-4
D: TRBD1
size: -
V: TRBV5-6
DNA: TGTGCCAGCAGCTGGACAGGGGTTGCTAATGAAAAACTGTTTTTT
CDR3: CASSWTGVANEKLFF

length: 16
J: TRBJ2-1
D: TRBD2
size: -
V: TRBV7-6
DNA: TGTGCCAGCAGCTTAATTAGCGGGGGTACCTACAATGAGCAGTTCTTC
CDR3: CASSLISGGTYNEQFF

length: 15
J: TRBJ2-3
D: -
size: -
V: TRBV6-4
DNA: TGTGCCAGCAGTGCTGACGCGGAACCCACAGATACGCAGTATTTT
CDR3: CASSADAEPTDTQYF

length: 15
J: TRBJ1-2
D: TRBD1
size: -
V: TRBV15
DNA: TGTGCCACCAGCAGAGGAAGGACAGGGCCTTATGGCTACACCTTC
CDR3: CATSRGRTGPYGYTF

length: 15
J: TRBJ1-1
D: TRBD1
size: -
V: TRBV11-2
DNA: TGTGCCAGCAGCTTAGGCCTTACAGGGGACGGTGAAGCTTTCTTT
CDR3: CASSLGLTGDGEAFF

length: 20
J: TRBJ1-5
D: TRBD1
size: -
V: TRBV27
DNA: TGTGCCAGCAGTTTAGGGTCCGGGACAGGGGGCTCTAGAAGCAATCAGCCCCAGCATTTT
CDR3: CASSLGSGTGGSRSNQPQHF

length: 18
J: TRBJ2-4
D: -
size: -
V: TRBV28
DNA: TGTGCCAGCAGTGGGGAGAGGTTAGGGGACAAACACTTTAACATTCAGTACTTC
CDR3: CASSGERLGDKHFNIQYF

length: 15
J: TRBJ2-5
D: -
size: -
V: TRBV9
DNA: TGTGCCAGCAGCGTAGGTTGGGCGTCCCAAGAGACCCAGTACTTC
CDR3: CASSVGWASQETQYF

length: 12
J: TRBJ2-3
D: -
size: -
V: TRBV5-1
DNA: TGCGCCAGCAGACCTAACAGAGATACGCAGTATTTT
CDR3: CASRPNRDTQYF

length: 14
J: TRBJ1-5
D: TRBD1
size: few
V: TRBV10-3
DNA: TGTGCCATCAGTGGTGGACAGGGAGGTCAGCCCCAGCATTTT
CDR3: CAISGGQGGQPQHF

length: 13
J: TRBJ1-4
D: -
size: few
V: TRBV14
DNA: TGTGCCAGCAGCCGAAGCTTTAATGAAAAACTGTTTTTT
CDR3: CASSRSFNEKLFF

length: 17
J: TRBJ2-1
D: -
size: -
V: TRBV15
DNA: TGTGCCACCAGCAGAGATTATTACCCGACAGAAAACAATGAGCAGTTCTTC
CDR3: CATSRDYYPTENNEQFF

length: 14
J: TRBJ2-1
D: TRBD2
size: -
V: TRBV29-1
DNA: TGCAGCGTAACGGTCTGGCTAGCGGACAATGAGCAGTTCTTC
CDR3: CSVTVWLADNEQFF

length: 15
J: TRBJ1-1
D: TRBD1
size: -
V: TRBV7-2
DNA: TGTGCCAGCAGGGAGGACAGGGCTTGGGGCACTGAAGCTTTCTTT
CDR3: CASREDRAWGTEAFF

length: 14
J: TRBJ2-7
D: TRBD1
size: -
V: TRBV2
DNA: TGTGCCAGCAACCGCCGGGACAGGGGGAGCGAGCAGTACTTC
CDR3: CASNRRDRGSEQYF

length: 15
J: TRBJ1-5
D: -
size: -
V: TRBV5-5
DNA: TGTGCCAGCAGCTTCGGGGGGGAGGGCAATCAGCCCCAGCATTTT
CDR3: CASSFGGEGNQPQHF

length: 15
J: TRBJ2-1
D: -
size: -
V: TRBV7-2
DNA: TGTGCCAGCAGCCCGGACTCACAATCCTACAATGAGCAGTTCTTC
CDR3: CASSPDSQSYNEQFF

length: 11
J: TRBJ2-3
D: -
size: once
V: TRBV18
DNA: TGTGCCAGCCTGGAGGCGGATACGCAGTATTTT
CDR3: CASLEADTQYF

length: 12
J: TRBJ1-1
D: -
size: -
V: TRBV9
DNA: TGTGCCAGCATACAGGTGAACACTGAAGCTTTCTTT
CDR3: CASIQVNTEAFF

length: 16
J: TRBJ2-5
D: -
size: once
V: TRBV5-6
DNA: TGTGCCAGCAGCTCAGGAGGACAGGCGGGGAAAGAGACCCAGTACTTC
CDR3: CASSSGGQAGKETQYF

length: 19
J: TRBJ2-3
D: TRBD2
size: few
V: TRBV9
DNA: TGTGCCAGCAACAAGGGACTAGCGGGAGGGAGGGGGGTCACAGATACGCAGTATTTT
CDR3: CASNKGLAGGRGVTDTQYF

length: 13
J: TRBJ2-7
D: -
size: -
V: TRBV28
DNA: TGTGCCAGCATCTGGAGCGGTAGCTACGAGCAGTACTTC
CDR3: CASIWSGSYEQYF

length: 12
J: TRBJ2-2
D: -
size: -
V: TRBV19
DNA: TGTGCCAGTAGTATTTCGACCGGGGAGCTGTTTTTT
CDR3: CASSISTGELFF

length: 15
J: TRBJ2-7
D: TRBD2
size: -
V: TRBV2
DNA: TGTGCCAGCAGAAAGACTAGCGGGAGTTCGATCGAGCAGTACTTC
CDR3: CASRKTSGSSIEQYF

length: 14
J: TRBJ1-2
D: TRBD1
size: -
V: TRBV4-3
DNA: TGCGCCAGCAGCCATCTACAGGGGGCCGAAGGCTACACCTTC
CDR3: CASSHLQGAEGYTF

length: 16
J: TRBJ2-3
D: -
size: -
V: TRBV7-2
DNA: TGTGCCAGCAGCTTAGTTGTAGCGGAGAGCACAGATACGCAGTATTTT
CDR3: CASSLVVAESTDTQYF

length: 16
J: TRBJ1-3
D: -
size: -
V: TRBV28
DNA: TGTGCCAGCAGTCCGACACGGACAGCATCTGGAAACACCATATATTTT
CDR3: CASSPTRTASGNTIYF

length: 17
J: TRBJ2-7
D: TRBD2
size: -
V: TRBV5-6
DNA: TGTGCCAGCAGCTTGTCGCCTAGCGGGAGTGTAGTGTACGAGCAGTACTTC
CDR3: CASSLSPSGSVVYEQYF

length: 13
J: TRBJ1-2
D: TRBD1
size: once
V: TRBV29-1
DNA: TGCAGCGTTGATATTGTTCAGGGGGCGGGCTACACCTTC
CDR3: CSVDIVQGAGYTF

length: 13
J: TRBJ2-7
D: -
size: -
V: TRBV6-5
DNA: TGTGCCAGCCGACAGGCCCCAACCTACGAGCAGTACTTC
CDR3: CASRQAPTYEQYF

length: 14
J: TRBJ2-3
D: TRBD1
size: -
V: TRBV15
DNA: TGTGCCACCAGCCGAGGACAGGGCACAGATACGCAGTATTTT
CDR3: CATSRGQGTDTQYF

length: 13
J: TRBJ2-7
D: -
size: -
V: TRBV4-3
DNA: TGCGCCAGCAGCCAAGATGTAGGGGACGAGCAGTACTTC
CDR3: CASSQDVGDEQYF

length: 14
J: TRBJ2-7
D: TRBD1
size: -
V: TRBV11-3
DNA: TGTGCCAGCAGCTGGGACAGCTCCGAGTACGAGCAGTACTTC
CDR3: CASSWDSSEYEQYF

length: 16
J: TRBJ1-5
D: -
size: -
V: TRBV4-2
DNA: TGTGCCAGCAGCCAAGAAGGCGGGCGGGGGGGCCGGCCCCAGCATTTT
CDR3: CASSQEGGRGGRPQHF

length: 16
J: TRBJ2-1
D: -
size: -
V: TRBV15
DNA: TGTGCCACCAGCAGAGATATTTGGCGGAACTACAATGAGCAGTTCTTC
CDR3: CATSRDIWRNYNEQFF

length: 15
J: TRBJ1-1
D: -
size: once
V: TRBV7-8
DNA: TGTGCCAGCAGACGGGGGACGGCAGTCGACACTGAAGCTTTCTTT
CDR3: CASRRGTAVDTEAFF

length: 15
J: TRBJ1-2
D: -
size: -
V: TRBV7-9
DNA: TGTGCCAGCAGCCCCCCGGGGGGGGCAGGCTATGGCTACACCTTC
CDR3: CASSPPGGAGYGYTF